The 20 T cell receptor beta chains in this list originate from one sample, sequenced in a study of T cells after yellow fever vaccination. Each CDR3 protein is one row after TCRdb ran MiXCR on the 5' RACE reads. The sample has more than 350,000 distinct CDR3 sequences, roughly 10% seen once; the top ten hold 18%. The specimen comprised PBMCs, sampled on the day of the first yellow fever vaccination. Receptor source: a man younger than 35 who received the YFV17D yellow fever vaccine.

This clonotype was counted between two and nine times. The rearrangement links TRBV18 to TRBJ1-5; tentatively, D is TRBD1 (5 bases). The V gene's germline CDR1 is KGHSH and CDR2 LQKENI. The CDR3 is 15 residues long. Trimming took 3 bases from V and 7 from J, leaving 16 bases between them. CDR3 nucleotides: TGTGCCAGCTCACCTAAAGTTGGGGCCGGGCAGCCCCAGCATTTT. Protein product: CASSPKVGAGQPQHF.

The chain recombines TRBV7-9 with TRBJ1-4; possibly TRBD1 for D (5 bases). The CDR3 totals 13 residues. Between the trimmed V and J ends, which lost 4 bases and 6 bases, there was a span of 9 bases. CDR1 and CDR2 from the germline V gene are SEHNR and FQNEAQ (reference sequence). The CDR3: CASSWLGDEKLFF. The CDR3 DNA reads as TGTGCCAGCAGCTGGCTAGGGGATGAAAAACTGTTTTTT.

This CDR3 is CASSLATGGQETQYF. The DNA of the CDR3 is TGTGCCAGCAGCTTGGCGACAGGGGGCCAGGAGACCCAGTACTTC. The gene calls are TRBV5-4 and TRBJ2-5; 10 positions match TRBD1. The germline gives CDR1 SGHNT, CDR2 YYREEE (reference sequence). With 0 bases clipped from V and 5 bases from J, the junction kept 4 bases outside the gene matches. CDR3 size: 15 residues.

This clonotype appeared many times. The rearrangement joins TRBV29-1 to TRBJ2-1; 13 positions agree with TRBD2. There are 13 residues in the CDR3. CDR1 is SQVTM, CDR2 ANQGSEA, per germline. The junction had 6 bases not matched to a gene; V was cut back by 6 bases and J by 10 bases. The CDR3 loop is CSVLTSGGTEQFF. DNA of the CDR3: TGCAGCGTGCTGACTAGCGGGGGGACAGAGCAGTTCTTC.

The sample holds a few counts of this clonotype. The chain carries TRBV6-5 and TRBJ2-3, with TRBD1 as a possible D gene (6 bases). Germline CDR1 reads MNHEY; CDR2 reads SVGAGI. The CDR3 is 17 residues long. V lost 0 bases, J lost 5 bases, and 18 bases lay in between. For the CDR3, the DNA is TGTGCCAGCAGTTACTCGAACCAGGGGCCCAGCTTAGATACGCAGTATTTT. This gives the protein CASSYSNQGPSLDTQYF.

The rearrangement uses TRBV20-1 and TRBJ2-1; 13 bases line up with TRBD2. Trimming cost V 6 bases and J 0 bases; bases outside gene matches: 8. CDR1 and CDR2 from the germline V gene are DFQATT and SNEGSKA (reference sequence). This CDR3 spans 17 amino acids. In DNA form, the CDR3 reads TGCAGTGCAAGGACTAGCGGGGGACAGAGCTCCTACAATGAGCAGTTCTTC. Translation gives CSARTSGGQSSYNEQFF.

The gene calls are TRBV5-1 and TRBJ2-1; D gene unclear. The CDR3 runs to 14 residues. The V and J ends lost 7 bases and 4 bases respectively, with 15 bases between them. The V gene's germline CDR1 is SGHRS and CDR2 YFSETQ. The CDR3 coding sequence is TGCGCCAGCGCCCTGAGGACCGGATACAATGAGCAGTTCTTC. It specifies CASALRTGYNEQFF.

The chain carries TRBV5-1 and TRBJ1-1; D remains ambiguous. The CDR3 is 13 residues long. CDR1 is SGHRS and CDR2 is YFSETQ in the germline V gene. V lost 3 bases, J lost 2 bases, and 8 bases lay in between. CDR3 residues: CASSYVGNTEAFF. The DNA for the CDR3 is TGCGCCAGCAGCTACGTCGGAAACACTGAAGCTTTCTTT.

This clonotype was counted a few times. The CDR3 DNA follows: TGTGCCAGCAGTGAAGCCCGACATTTATCCGGGACAGGGGGAAGGGACGAGCAGTACGTC. Its translation is CASSEARHLSGTGGRDEQYV. The chain couples TRBV2 to TRBJ2-7; TRBD1 aligns across 11 bases. Trimming cost V 0 bases and J 5 bases; bases outside gene matches: 18. CDR3 length: 20 residues. Looked up from germline, CDR1 is SNHLY and CDR2 is FYNNEI.

The chain has TRBV7-9 and TRBJ1-2; D unresolved. The germline CDR1 and CDR2 sequences are SEHNR and FQNEAQ (reference sequence). There are 11 residues in the CDR3. Trimming took 5 bases from V and 9 from J, leaving 10 bases between them. Here the CDR3 reads CASSPSDRYTF. The CDR3 DNA reads TGTGCCAGCAGCCCGAGTGACCGCTACACCTTC.

The CDR3 sequence is CASSLGWKETQYF. CDR3 DNA: TGTGCCAGCAGCTTAGGTTGGAAGGAGACCCAGTACTTC. The chain carries TRBV7-2 and TRBJ2-5; D is ambiguous. The CDR3 totals 13 residues. Germline-derived CDR1 and CDR2 are SGHTA and FQGNSA. Trimming shortened V by 1 base and J by 5 bases, and 8 bases separated the two germline ends. Filled out from reference TRBV7-2 and TRBJ2-5, the complete variable domain reads GAGVSQSPSNKVTEKGKDVELRCDPISGHTALYWYRQSLGQGLEFLIYFQGNSAPDKSGLPSDRFSAERTGGSVSTLTIQRTQQEDSAVYLCASSLGWKETQYFGPGTRLLVL.

The chain carries TRBV11-3 and TRBJ2-5; D is perhaps TRBD1 (5 bases). CDR3 length equals 13 residues. Germline loops: CDR1 SGHNT, CDR2 YENEEA. V was shortened by 3 bases and J by 7 bases, with 12 bases between the two germline ends. DNA of the CDR3: TGTGCCAGCAGCTTGGACACCGGGTGGACCCAGTACTTC. The encoded protein is CASSLDTGWTQYF.

This clonotype was observed a few times. CDR3 bases: TGTGCCAGCAGCCAGGGGTACTACGGCGGGGAGCTGTTTTTT. It yields the protein CASSQGYYGGELFF. The chain combines TRBV5-8 with TRBJ2-2; TRBD1 might be the D (6 bases). The germline V gene has CDR1 SGHTS and CDR2 YDEGEE. With 4 bases removed from V and 7 bases from J, the gap between germline ends came to 14 bases. The CDR3 is 14 amino acids.

This clonotype occurred many times. The rearrangement links TRBV10-3 to TRBJ2-5; D assignment may be TRBD1 or TRBD2 (6 bases each). The V end lost 3 bases, the J end lost 4 bases, and 9 bases lay between the germline ends. Germline CDR1 reads ENHRY; CDR2 reads SYGVKD. CDR3 size: 13 residues. The CDR3 spells CAISDRGGETQYF. CDR3 DNA sequence: TGTGCCATCAGTGACAGGGGAGGAGAGACCCAGTACTTC.

The rearrangement uses TRBV5-5 and TRBJ2-3; 11 positions agree with TRBD2. The CDR3 sequence is 15 residues long. V trimming: 3 bases; J trimming: 6 bases; junction bases outside the gene matches: 6. The germline gives CDR1 SGHKS, CDR2 YYEKEE (reference sequence). DNA of the CDR3: TGTGCCAGCAGCTCTAGCGGGGGGCCGTCGGATACGCAGTATTTT. Protein: CASSSSGGPSDTQYF. The full variable domain, with the rest looked up from reference TRBV5-5 and TRBJ2-3, is DAGVTQSPTHLIKTRGQQVTLRCSPISGHKSVSWYQQVLGQGPQFIFQYYEKEERGRGNFPDRFSARQFPNYSSELNVNALLLGDSALYLCASSSSGGPSDTQYFGPGTRLTVL.

V is TRBV10-3 and J is TRBJ2-2, with D maybe TRBD2 (6 bases). In germline, CDR1 is ENHRY, CDR2 SYGVKD. The V gene lost 8 bases and the J gene lost 12 bases, with 13 bases spanning the gap. The CDR3 is 11 amino acids. CDR3 sequence (DNA): TGTGCCATCGGTAGGGAGGCTCAGCTGTTTTTT. This translates into CAIGREAQLFF.

The V call is TRBV7-6, the J call TRBJ1-6; 7 positions agree with TRBD1. This CDR3 is 13 amino acids long. Germline V lookup: CDR1 SGHVS, CDR2 FNYEAQ. V gave up 4 bases and J gave up 10 bases; unmatched junction bases: 4. The CDR3 DNA is TGTGCCAGCAGCTCGGACAGGTACTCACCCCTCCACTTT. This gives the protein CASSSDRYSPLHF.

This clonotype was recorded once. This chain uses TRBV14 with TRBJ1-1, with D possibly being TRBD1 (6 bases). V was trimmed by 3 bases and J by 11 bases, leaving 22 bases between them. The CDR3 is 15 amino acids. The germline CDR1 and CDR2 sequences are SGHDN and FVKESK. The CDR3 DNA is TGTGCCAGCAGCCAGGACGGGACACCGACCCGCACGGCTTTCTTT. Its translation: CASSQDGTPTRTAFF.

The rearrangement links TRBV9 to TRBJ1-2; no firm D call. Per the germline V gene, CDR1 is SGDLS and CDR2 is YYNGEE. CDR3 length: 17 amino acids. V shed 3 bases and J shed 0 bases, with 18 bases lying between them. In DNA form, the CDR3 reads TGTGCCAGCAGCGGCGGACCGGGCGCCCCCCCTAACTATGGCTACACCTTC. This encodes CASSGGPGAPPNYGYTF.

This clonotype was counted a few times. The rearrangement links TRBV20-1 to TRBJ2-2, with a weak D call TRBD2 (6 bases). The CDR3 has 15 amino acids. V was clipped by 3 bases and J by 0 bases, with 11 bases between them. The germline gives CDR1 DFQATT, CDR2 SNEGSKA (reference sequence). CDR3 nucleotides: TGCAGTGCTAGGTTCCGGGGGTCGAACACCGGGGAGCTGTTTTTT. Translation: CSARFRGSNTGELFF.